This is a list of T cell receptor beta chains from one sample in a study of identical twins. MiXCR, run by TCRdb on the 5' RACE reads, gives a single entry per CDR3 protein. The sample records around 370,000 distinct CDR3 sequences, 8.5% to 10% being singletons. Sequenced input: naive T cells sorted from blood. These receptors all stem from a woman between 45 and 65 years old in good health. Both conserved end residues are part of each CDR3. Each record gives: clone size, J gene, V gene, D gene, CDR3 protein, CDR3 DNA. D genes are given only for firm matches. Expanded clones are given a class, and other clones once, few, many or no size at all.

many | TRBJ1-2 | TRBV5-5 | . | CASSSWAVANYGYTF | TGTGCCAGCAGCTCCTGGGCAGTCGCTAACTATGGCTACACCTTC
few | TRBJ2-3 | TRBV24-1 | TRBD1 | CATSEPQGALRTDTQYF | TGTGCCACCAGTGAGCCCCAGGGGGCTTTACGCACAGATACGCAGTATTTT
many | TRBJ2-2 | TRBV4-1 | TRBD2 | CASSQDAAGAPGELFF | TGCGCCAGCAGCCAAGATGCGGCGGGAGCCCCCGGGGAGCTGTTTTTT
few | TRBJ2-5 | TRBV11-2 | . | CASSSTRVARETQYF | TGTGCCAGCAGCTCTACTAGGGTTGCCAGGGAGACCCAGTACTTC
. | TRBJ2-1 | TRBV11-2 | . | CASTHGRFF | TGTGCCAGCACTCACGGACGGTTCTTC
many | TRBJ2-1 | TRBV12-3/TRBV12-4 | TRBD2 | CASSLWTSGSNEQFF | TGTGCCAGCAGTTTGTGGACTAGCGGGAGTAATGAGCAGTTCTTC
many | TRBJ1-5 | TRBV5-1 | . | CASSLWGAGQPQHF | TGCGCCAGCAGCCTGTGGGGGGCGGGGCAGCCCCAGCATTTT
few | TRBJ2-7 | TRBV20-1 | TRBD2 | CSAKARLAGAHEQYF | TGCAGTGCCAAAGCGAGACTAGCGGGAGCCCACGAGCAGTACTTC
few | TRBJ2-5 | TRBV5-5 | TRBD1 | CASSLEGAPGETQYF | TGTGCCAGCAGCTTGGAGGGGGCCCCGGGAGAGACCCAGTACTTC
many | TRBJ2-1 | TRBV20-1 | . | CSASLLWGRELF | TGCAGTGCTAGCCTTCTCTGGGGGCGGGAGCTCTTC
many | TRBJ2-3 | TRBV9 | . | CASSVAGRVDTDTQYF | TGTGCCAGCAGCGTAGCTGGGCGGGTAGACACAGATACGCAGTATTTT
many | TRBJ2-1 | TRBV7-9 | TRBD2 | CASRLAGDGEQFF | TGTGCCAGCAGACTAGCGGGAGATGGTGAGCAGTTCTTC
few | TRBJ1-2 | TRBV5-1 | . | CASSLEGTTFYGYTF | TGCGCCAGCAGCTTGGAAGGGACAACTTTCTATGGCTACACCTTC
few | TRBJ2-3 | TRBV15 | TRBD2 | CATSRARGGTQYF | TGTGCCACCAGCAGAGCCCGGGGGGGTACGCAGTATTTT
few | TRBJ1-4 | TRBV2 | TRBD1 | CASSDNRGYEKLFF | TGTGCCAGCAGTGATAACAGGGGTTATGAAAAACTGTTTTTT
. | TRBJ2-5 | TRBV6-5 | . | CASSYSSLETQYF | TGTGCCAGCAGTTACTCCTCCCTCGAGACCCAGTACTTC
many | TRBJ2-1 | TRBV5-1 | . | CASSLGPGISYNEQFF | TGCGCCAGCAGCTTGGGCCCGGGGATCTCCTACAATGAGCAGTTCTTC
many | TRBJ2-3 | TRBV6-4 | . | CASSLGTTDTQYF | TGTGCCAGCAGTCTAGGGACGACAGATACGCAGTATTTT
. | TRBJ2-7 | TRBV19 | . | CASSIFGSSYEQYF | TGTGCCAGTAGTATTTTTGGTAGTTCCTACGAGCAGTACTTC
. | TRBJ2-1 | TRBV4-1 | TRBD2 | CASSQEVGGGSYNEQFF | TGCGCCAGCAGCCAAGAGGTGGGGGGGGGCTCCTACAATGAGCAGTTCTTC
few | TRBJ2-2 | TRBV5-1 | . | CASSLAGSGGTGELFF | TGCGCCAGCAGCTTGGCCGGGAGCGGAGGCACCGGGGAGCTGTTTTTT
few | TRBJ2-5 | TRBV5-5 | TRBD2 | CASSLYPGLAGAGETQYF | TGTGCCAGCAGCTTGTATCCGGGACTAGCGGGAGCAGGGGAGACCCAGTACTTC
few | TRBJ1-5 | TRBV25-1 | TRBD1 | CASKGGTGNQPQHF | TGTGCCAGCAAAGGGGGCACTGGCAATCAGCCCCAGCATTTT
few | TRBJ1-2 | TRBV24-1 | TRBD1 | CATSDPTGPDYGYTF | TGTGCCACCAGTGACCCGACAGGGCCGGACTATGGCTACACCTTC
. | TRBJ2-7 | TRBV6-6 | TRBD2 | CASRPSGGLGEQYF | TGTGCCAGCCGTCCCTCGGGGGGTCTGGGCGAGCAGTACTTC
. | TRBJ2-2 | TRBV20-1 | . | CSAPVPAAWNTGELFF | TGCAGTGCTCCAGTCCCAGCGGCCTGGAACACCGGGGAGCTGTTTTTT
many | TRBJ2-3 | TRBV5-1 | . | CASSLRATTDTQYF | TGCGCCAGCAGCTTGAGAGCGACCACAGATACGCAGTATTTT
few | TRBJ1-1 | TRBV19 | . | CASSIDGFTLGAFF | TGTGCCAGTAGTATCGATGGGTTTACACTAGGAGCTTTCTTT
few | TRBJ2-1 | TRBV11-3 | . | CASSLPGLGVDEQFF | TGTGCCAGCAGCCTACCGGGACTCGGCGTAGATGAGCAGTTCTTC
many | TRBJ1-1 | TRBV3-1 | . | CASSPSGMNTEAFF | TGTGCCAGCAGCCCGTCAGGGATGAACACTGAAGCTTTCTTT
many | TRBJ2-5 | TRBV24-1 | . | CATSEGGRGETQYF | TGTGCCACGAGTGAGGGGGGACGGGGAGAGACCCAGTACTTC
many | TRBJ2-3 | TRBV11-2 | . | CASSLEASSTDTQYF | TGTGCCAGCAGCTTAGAAGCGAGTAGCACAGATACGCAGTATTTT
. | TRBJ1-1 | TRBV27 | TRBD1 | CASRGQQNTEAFF | TGTGCCAGCAGGGGACAGCAGAACACTGAAGCTTTCTTT
few | TRBJ2-3 | TRBV5-1 | TRBD2 | CASSRTSVTDTQYF | TGCGCCAGCAGCAGGACTAGCGTAACAGATACGCAGTATTTT
few | TRBJ2-2 | TRBV6-5 | . | CASSYSPGLFTGELFF | TGTGCCAGCAGTTACTCCCCGGGACTTTTCACCGGGGAGCTGTTTTTT
few | TRBJ1-2 | TRBV5-1 | . | CASSLLLGSNYGYTF | TGCGCCAGCAGCTTGTTGTTAGGGTCTAACTATGGCTACACCTTC
. | TRBJ2-7 | TRBV3-1 | . | CASGFSMGPGEQYF | TGTGCCAGCGGGTTCTCGATGGGGCCGGGGGAGCAGTACTTC
few | TRBJ2-7 | TRBV6-2/TRBV6-3 | . | CASSSTLYFEQYF | TGTGCCAGCAGTTCTACCTTATATTTTGAGCAGTACTTC
. | TRBJ1-1 | TRBV12-3/TRBV12-4 | . | CASSFRGLATEAFF | TGTGCCAGCAGTTTCCGGGGCCTAGCCACTGAAGCTTTCTTT
many | TRBJ2-1 | TRBV3-1 | . | CASSQAASNEQFF | TGTGCCAGCAGCCAAGCCGCCAGCAATGAGCAGTTCTTC
few | TRBJ2-7 | TRBV19 | TRBD2 | CASTPGLADLRGSYEQYF | TGTGCCAGTACCCCGGGACTAGCGGACCTCCGGGGCTCCTACGAGCAGTACTTC
many | TRBJ2-3 | TRBV6-1 | TRBD2 | CASSGAAGGGDTQYF | TGTGCCAGCAGTGGCGCAGCGGGAGGAGGAGATACGCAGTATTTT
few | TRBJ2-5 | TRBV9 | TRBD1 | CASSDWGQGKGETQYF | TGTGCCAGCAGCGACTGGGGACAGGGCAAAGGAGAGACCCAGTACTTC
few | TRBJ2-7 | TRBV14 | . | CASSQGWASYEQYF | TGTGCCAGCAGCCAAGGGTGGGCCTCCTACGAGCAGTACTTC
few | TRBJ2-1 | TRBV7-6 | TRBD2 | CASSLWLAGADEQFF | TGTGCCAGTAGCTTATGGCTAGCGGGAGCCGATGAGCAGTTCTTC
few | TRBJ2-1 | TRBV12-3/TRBV12-4 | . | CASSLLMDSYNEQFF | TGTGCCAGCAGTTTACTCATGGACTCCTACAATGAGCAGTTCTTC
. | TRBJ2-1 | TRBV30 | TRBD2 | CAWSGVGRAGGFYNEQFF | TGTGCCTGGAGCGGTGTAGGAAGAGCGGGAGGGTTTTACAATGAGCAGTTCTTC
many | TRBJ2-1 | TRBV6-6 | . | CASSYHSSYNEQFF | TGTGCCAGCAGTTACCACAGCTCCTACAATGAGCAGTTCTTC
. | TRBJ2-3 | TRBV14 | TRBD2 | CASSPKRGTDTQYF | TGTGCCAGCAGCCCCAAGCGGGGGACAGATACGCAGTATTTT
few | TRBJ2-1 | TRBV19 | TRBD2 | CASSIGGGSYNEQFF | TGTGCCAGTAGTATAGGGGGGGGCTCCTACAATGAGCAGTTCTTC